Each of the 15 T cell receptor beta chains below was sequenced from the same sample in a study of response to subunit inactivated influenza vaccine. TCRdb itself ran the RT-PCR reads through MiXCR, one entry per CDR3 protein. The sample records roughly 670,000 distinct CDR3 sequences, about 15% being singletons. The input for sequencing was PBMCs from blood, taken less than 15 days before vaccination. The receptor set was obtained from a man over 45 who received an inactivated influenza vaccine.

This clonotype has just a few counts. This sequence joins TRBV29-1 and TRBJ1-4; D is possibly TRBD1 (6 bases). The CDR3 sequence is 13 residues long. Trimming removed 7 bases at V and 5 bases at J, with 14 bases between. CDR1 is SQVTM and CDR2 is ANQGSEA in the germline V gene. CDR3 DNA: TGCAGCGCCCAGGACAGCCGGAATGAAAAACTGTTTTTT. Amino acids: CSAQDSRNEKLFF. The full variable domain, in which reference TRBV29-1 and TRBJ1-4 provide the parts outside the CDR3, is SAVISQKPSRDICQRGTSLTIQCQVDSQVTMMFWYRQQPGQSLTLIATANQGSEATYESGFVIDKFPISRPNLTFSTLTVSNMSPEDSSIYLCSAQDSRNEKLFFGSGTQLSVL.

The chain has TRBV7-2 and TRBJ1-5; TRBD1 aligns across 9 bases. V lost 5 bases to trimming and J lost 8 bases; unmatched junction nucleotides: 7. CDR3 length: 14 residues. CDR1 and CDR2 (germline): SGHTA, FQGNSA. Here the CDR3 DNA reads TGTGCCAGCAGCCCAACAGGGGGCCGGGAGCCCCAGCATTTT. Translation: CASSPTGGREPQHF.

This chain uses TRBV5-1 with TRBJ2-3, with D perhaps matching TRBD2 (6 bases). This CDR3 contains 12 residues. Trimming removed 4 bases from V and 8 bases from J, with 11 bases in between. Germline V lookup: CDR1 SGHRS, CDR2 YFSETQ. The CDR3 region has the DNA TGCGCCAGCAGCCGGGACTCGCCTACGCAGTATTTT. Translation gives CASSRDSPTQYF.

This chain connects TRBV28 to TRBJ1-2; the D is unclear. Germline V gene lookup returns CDR1 MDHEN and CDR2 SYDVKM. The CDR3 sequence is 13 residues long. Deletions cut 9 bases from V and 4 bases from J, with 15 bases between. The CDR3 coding sequence is TGTGCCAGTAAAGGATTCTCAACCTATGGCTACACCTTC. It encodes CASKGFSTYGYTF.

The rearrangement uses TRBV6-2 or TRBV6-3 and TRBJ2-7, with D unclear. Per the germline V gene, CDR1 is MNHEY and CDR2 is SVGEGT. This CDR3 region has 13 residues. V dropped 2 bases and J dropped 3 bases, with 8 bases sitting between them. The CDR3 protein is CASSYAPGYEQYF. CDR3 in DNA: TGTGCCAGCAGTTACGCGCCAGGCTACGAGCAGTACTTC.

This clonotype was counted only a few times. The gene calls are TRBV20-1 and TRBJ2-1; 8 bases line up with TRBD1. V trimming: 3 bases; J trimming: 0 bases; junction bases outside the gene matches: 7. CDR3 size: 16 residues. Per germline, CDR1 DFQATT and CDR2 SNEGSKA (reference sequence). CDR3 in amino acids: CSASARTGSSYNEQFF. Written as DNA, the CDR3 is TGCAGTGCTAGCGCCCGGACAGGGAGCTCCTACAATGAGCAGTTCTTC.

The chain joins TRBV4-3 to TRBJ2-1; 12 bases match TRBD2. This CDR3 comprises 18 residues. V trimming: 1 base; J trimming: 0 bases; junction bases outside the gene matches: 4. Germline-derived CDR1 and CDR2 are LGHNA and YSLEER. The CDR3, as DNA: TGCGCCAGCAGCCAAGGGCTAGCGGGAGGGCCCTCCTACAATGAGCAGTTCTTC. It is translated as CASSQGLAGGPSYNEQFF.

This clonotype was detected many times. V is TRBV20-1 and J is TRBJ2-3; TRBD2 is a possible D gene (6 bases). Germline assignment: CDR1 DFQATT and CDR2 SNEGSKA (reference sequence). V was cut by 2 bases and J by 5 bases, with 8 bases left in between. The CDR3 loop spans 12 amino acids. CDR3 sequence (DNA): TGCAGTGCTAGAAACGGGGGAGATACGCAGTATTTT. It codes for CSARNGGDTQYF.

The genes are TRBV6-1 and TRBJ1-2, with D unclear. The CDR3 contains 14 residues. Germline CDR1 and CDR2: MNHNS and SASEGT. With 3 bases removed from V and 0 bases from J, the gap between germline ends came to 8 bases. CDR3 coding DNA: TGTGCCAGCAGTGATGTCCGCGCTAACTATGGCTACACCTTC. This sequence encodes CASSDVRANYGYTF.

The genes are TRBV4-2 and TRBJ2-7; D call uncertain. Deletions cut 0 bases from V and 0 bases from J, with 18 bases between. The CDR3 contains 18 residues. Germline V gene lookup returns CDR1 LGHNA and CDR2 YNFKEQ. CDR3 in DNA: TGTGCCAGCAGCCAAGAATCCCTAACTTCCCTACGCTCCTACGAGCAGTACTTC. Translated: CASSQESLTSLRSYEQYF.

The chain employs TRBV20-1 and TRBJ2-7; D call uncertain. The germline V gene has CDR1 DFQATT and CDR2 SNEGSKA (reference sequence). The CDR3 has 11 amino acids. V was clipped by 2 bases and J by 6 bases, with 8 bases between them. In nucleotides, the CDR3 is TGCAGTGCTAGAACGCAGACCGAGCAGTACTTC. This gives the protein CSARTQTEQYF.

This clonotype was detected ten times or more. The chain carries TRBV3-1 and TRBJ1-2; D remains ambiguous. The CDR3 spans 12 residues. From germline, CDR1 is LGHDT and CDR2 YNNKEL (reference sequence). Trimming pared 4 bases from V and 8 bases from J, leaving 11 bases between. Written as DNA, the CDR3 is TGTGCCAGCAGCCGCGGACTCAGCGGCTACACCTTC. This codes for CASSRGLSGYTF.

J is TRBJ2-5 and V is TRBV15, with 12 bases aligning to TRBD2. The CDR3 is 15 amino acids. The germline gives CDR1 LNHNV, CDR2 YYDKDF (reference sequence). The V gene end was trimmed by 4 bases and the J gene end by 5 bases; junction bases not matched to a gene: 5. CDR3 coding DNA: TGTGCCACCAGCATCCGACTAGCGGGAGCTGAGACCCAGTACTTC. This sequence encodes CATSIRLAGAETQYF.

The V and J genes are TRBV19 and TRBJ2-7; 8 bases fit TRBD1. This CDR3 comprises 16 residues. Germline V gene lookup returns CDR1 LNHDA and CDR2 SQIVND (reference sequence). Germline trimming cut 6 bases from V and 0 bases from J; bases unmatched to any gene: 10. CDR3 region: CASSPVPGQGSYEQYF. In nucleotides, the CDR3 is TGTGCCAGTAGCCCAGTCCCCGGACAGGGCTCCTACGAGCAGTACTTC. Together with reference TRBV19 and TRBJ2-7, the CDR3 gives the full variable domain: DGGITQSPKYLFRKEGQNVTLSCEQNLNHDAMYWYRQDPGQGLRLIYYSQIVNDFQKGDIAEGYSVSREKKESFPLTVTSAQKNPTAFYLCASSPVPGQGSYEQYFGPGTRLTVT.

The V gene is TRBV15, the J gene TRBJ2-1, with a possible D match to TRBD2 (6 bases). Germline assignment: CDR1 LNHNV and CDR2 YYDKDF (reference sequence). The CDR3 is 16 residues long. V dropped 8 bases and J dropped 4 bases, with 21 bases sitting between them. CDR3 in amino acids: CATATLRDWQYNEQFF. DNA for the CDR3: TGTGCCACCGCCACTCTTAGGGACTGGCAATACAATGAGCAGTTCTTC.